This T cell receptor beta chain was obtained from a study of blood T cells in healthy people across ages. The length of the CDR3 is 17 residues. Losses at the gene ends were 2 bases for V and 1 base for J; bases not matched to a gene: 11. The V gene's germline CDR1 is SEHNR and CDR2 FQNEAQ (reference sequence). Primers used in a second PCR of about 7 to 11 cycles were a sample-barcoded 5' primer and a J-beta primer mix. MiXCR, applied by TCRdb to the 5' RACE reads, yields one record per CDR3 protein. The sample consists of over 700,000 distinct CDR3 sequences, just under 25% of them appearing once. These data were also filed under a second study, of T cells of mothers and their children.

The chain is built from TRBV7-9 and TRBJ2-7, with 7 bases fitting TRBD2. The sample was blood. The clonotype was recovered from a boy aged 10-17 years in good health. The CDR3 reads CASSLSLAVAPSYEQYF. CDR3 DNA: TGTGCCAGCAGCTTAAGTCTAGCGGTGGCCCCTTCCTACGAGCAGTACTTC.